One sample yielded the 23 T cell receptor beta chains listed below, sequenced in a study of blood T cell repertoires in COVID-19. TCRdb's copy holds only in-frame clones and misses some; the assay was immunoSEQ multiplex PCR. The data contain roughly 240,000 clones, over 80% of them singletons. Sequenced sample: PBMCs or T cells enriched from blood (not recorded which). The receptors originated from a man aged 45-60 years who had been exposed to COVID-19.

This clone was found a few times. This chain's CDR3 is CASRQGPITSYGYTF. CDR3 DNA: TGTGCCAGCAGGCAGGGCCCGATCACTTCCTATGGCTACACCTTC. J is TRBJ1-2 and V is TRBV2, with D tentatively TRBD1 (5 bases). Germline CDR1 SNHLY, CDR2 FYNNEI. The V gene lost 6 bases and the J gene lost 4 bases, with 18 bases spanning the gap. CDR3 size: 15 residues.

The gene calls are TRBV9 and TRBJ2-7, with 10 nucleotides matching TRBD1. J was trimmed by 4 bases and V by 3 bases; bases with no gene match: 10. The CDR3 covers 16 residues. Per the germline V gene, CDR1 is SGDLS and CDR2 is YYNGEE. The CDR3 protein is CASSEGEGQGTYEQYF. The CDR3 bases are TGTGCCAGCAGCGAAGGAGAGGGACAGGGGACGTACGAGCAGTACTTC.

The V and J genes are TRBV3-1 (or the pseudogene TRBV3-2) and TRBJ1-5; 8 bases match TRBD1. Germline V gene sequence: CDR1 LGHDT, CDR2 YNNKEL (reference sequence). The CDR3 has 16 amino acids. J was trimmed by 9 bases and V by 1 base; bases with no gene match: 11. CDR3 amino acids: CASSQVGQGAAGPQHF. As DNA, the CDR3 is TGTGCCAGCAGCCAAGTAGGGCAGGGGGCGGCCGGGCCCCAGCATTTT.

The CDR3 nucleotides read TGTGCCAGCTCACCACGAGAAATGGCTGGAAACACCATATATTTT. It encodes CASSPREMAGNTIYF. The chain employs TRBV18 and TRBJ1-3; D unclear. The CDR3 contains 15 residues. CDR1 is KGHSH, CDR2 LQKENI, per germline. V dropped 1 base and J dropped 2 bases, with 9 bases sitting between them.

The CDR3 loop is CASSGGTALGPEKLFF. CDR3 sequence (DNA): TGTGCCAGCAGCGGAGGGACAGCCCTTGGTCCTGAAAAACTGTTTTTT. The V call is TRBV9, the J call TRBJ1-4, with 7 positions matching TRBD1. Unmatched junction bases numbered 12, after V lost 3 bases and J lost 7 bases. The CDR3 consists of 16 residues. Per the germline V gene, CDR1 is SGDLS and CDR2 is YYNGEE.

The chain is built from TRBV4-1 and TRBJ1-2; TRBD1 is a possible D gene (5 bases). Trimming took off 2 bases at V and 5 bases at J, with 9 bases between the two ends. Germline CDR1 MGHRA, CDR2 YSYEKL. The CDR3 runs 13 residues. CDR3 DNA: TGCGCCAGCAGCCAATGGGGGGAATATGGCTACACCTTC. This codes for CASSQWGEYGYTF.

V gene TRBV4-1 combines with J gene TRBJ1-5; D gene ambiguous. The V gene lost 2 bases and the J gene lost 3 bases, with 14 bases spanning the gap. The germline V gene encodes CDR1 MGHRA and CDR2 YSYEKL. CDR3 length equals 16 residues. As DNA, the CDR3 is TGCGCCAGCAGCCAAAGCCCCTTGGTGATCAATCAGCCCCAGCATTTT. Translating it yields CASSQSPLVINQPQHF.

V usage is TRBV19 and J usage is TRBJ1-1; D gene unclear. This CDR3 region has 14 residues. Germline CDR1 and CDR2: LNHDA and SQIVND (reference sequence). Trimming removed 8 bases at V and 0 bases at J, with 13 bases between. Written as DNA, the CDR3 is TGTGCCAGTGCCCCTGGGCAGATGAACACTGAAGCTTTCTTT. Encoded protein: CASAPGQMNTEAFF.

The CDR3 protein is CASSLRTEWPEAFF. In nucleotides, the CDR3 is TGTGCCAGCAGCCTGAGGACAGAGTGGCCTGAAGCTTTCTTT. The J gene is TRBJ1-1, the V gene TRBV5-6, with D tentatively TRBD1 (6 bases). Between the trimmed V and J ends, which lost 4 bases and 6 bases, there was a span of 16 bases. CDR1 is SGHDT, CDR2 YYEEEE, per germline. This CDR3 is 14 amino acids long.

The CDR3 sequence: CASSTAGTDYDYGYTF. In DNA form, the CDR3 reads TGCGCCAGCAGCACTGCTGGGACAGACTACGACTATGGCTACACCTTC. The V call is TRBV5-1, the J call TRBJ1-2; 7 bases are shared with TRBD1. This CDR3 has 16 residues. V was pared by 4 bases and J by 3 bases, with 12 bases of the junction left unmatched. Per the germline V gene, CDR1 is SGHRS and CDR2 is YFSETQ.

The CDR3 DNA is TGTGCCAGCAGTCGACAGGGTCAAATCAGTAATTCACCCCTCCACTTT. The encoded protein is CASSRQGQISNSPLHF. The chain employs TRBV6-6 and TRBJ1-6, with 7 bases fitting TRBD1. Germline CDR1 is MNHNY and CDR2 is SVGAGI (reference sequence). The CDR3 runs to 16 residues. Trimming at V came to 5 bases and at J to 6 bases, leaving 10 bases not matched to a gene.

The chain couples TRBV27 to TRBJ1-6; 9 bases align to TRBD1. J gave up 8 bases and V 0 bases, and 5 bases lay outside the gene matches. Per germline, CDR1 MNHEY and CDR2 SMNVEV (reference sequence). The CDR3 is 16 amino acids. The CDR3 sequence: CASSLSRDRVHSPLHF. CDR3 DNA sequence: TGTGCCAGCAGTTTATCGAGGGACAGGGTACATTCACCCCTCCACTTT.

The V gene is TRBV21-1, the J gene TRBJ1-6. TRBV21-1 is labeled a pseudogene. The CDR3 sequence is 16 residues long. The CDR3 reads CASSTWEGSYNSPLHF. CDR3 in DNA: TGTGCCAGCAGCACCTGGGAGGGCTCCTATAATTCACCCCTCCACTTT.

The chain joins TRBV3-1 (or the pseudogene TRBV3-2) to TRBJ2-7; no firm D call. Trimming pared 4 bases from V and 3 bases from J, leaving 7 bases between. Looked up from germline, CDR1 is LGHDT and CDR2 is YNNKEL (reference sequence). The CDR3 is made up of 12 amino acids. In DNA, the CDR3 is TGTGCCAGCAGCCCGAACAGCTACGAGCAGTACTTC. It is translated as CASSPNSYEQYF.

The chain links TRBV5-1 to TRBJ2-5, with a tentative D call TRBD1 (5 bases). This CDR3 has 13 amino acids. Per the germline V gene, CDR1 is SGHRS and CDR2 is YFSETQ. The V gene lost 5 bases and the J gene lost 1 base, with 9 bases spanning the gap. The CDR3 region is CASSGQGQETQYF. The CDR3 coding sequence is TGCGCCAGCAGTGGACAAGGCCAAGAGACCCAGTACTTC.

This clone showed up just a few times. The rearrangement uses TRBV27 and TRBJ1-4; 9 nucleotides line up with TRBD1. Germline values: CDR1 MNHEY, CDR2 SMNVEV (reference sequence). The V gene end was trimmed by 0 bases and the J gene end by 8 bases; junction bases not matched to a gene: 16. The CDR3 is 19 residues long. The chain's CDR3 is CASSLSPTRDREGREKLFF. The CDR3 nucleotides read TGTGCCAGCAGTTTATCACCAACCCGGGACAGGGAGGGTAGGGAAAAACTGTTTTTT.

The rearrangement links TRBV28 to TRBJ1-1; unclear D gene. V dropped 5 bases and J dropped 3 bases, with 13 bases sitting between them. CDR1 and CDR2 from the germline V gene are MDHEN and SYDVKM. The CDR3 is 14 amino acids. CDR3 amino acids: CASSLRGGYTEAFF. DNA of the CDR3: TGTGCCAGCAGTCTCAGAGGTGGGTACACTGAAGCTTTCTTT.

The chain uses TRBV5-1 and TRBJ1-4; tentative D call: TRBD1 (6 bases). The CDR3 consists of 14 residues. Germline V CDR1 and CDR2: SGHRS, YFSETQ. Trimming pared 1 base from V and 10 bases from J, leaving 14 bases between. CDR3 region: CASSLQGSPGKLFF. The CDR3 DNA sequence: TGCGCCAGCAGCTTGCAGGGGTCCCCTGGAAAACTGTTTTTT. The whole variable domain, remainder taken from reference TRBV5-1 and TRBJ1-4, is KAGVTQTPRYLIKTRGQQVTLSCSPISGHRSVSWYQQTPGQGLQFLFEYFSETQRNKGNFPGRFSGRQFSNSRSEMNVSTLELGDSALYLCASSLQGSPGKLFFGSGTQLSVL.

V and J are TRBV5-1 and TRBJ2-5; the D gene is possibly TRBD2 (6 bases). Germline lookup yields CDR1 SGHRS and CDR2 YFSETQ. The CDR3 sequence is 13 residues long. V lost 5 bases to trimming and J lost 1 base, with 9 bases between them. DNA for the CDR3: TGCGCCAGCAGACGGGGGAGCCAAGAGACCCAGTACTTC. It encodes CASRRGSQETQYF.

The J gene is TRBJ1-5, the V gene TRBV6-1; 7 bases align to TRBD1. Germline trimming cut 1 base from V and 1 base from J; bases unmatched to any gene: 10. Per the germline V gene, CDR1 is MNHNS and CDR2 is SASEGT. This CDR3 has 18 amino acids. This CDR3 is CASSEGNRGWASNQPQHF. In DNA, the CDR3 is TGTGCCAGCAGTGAAGGAAACAGGGGATGGGCAAGCAATCAGCCCCAGCATTTT.

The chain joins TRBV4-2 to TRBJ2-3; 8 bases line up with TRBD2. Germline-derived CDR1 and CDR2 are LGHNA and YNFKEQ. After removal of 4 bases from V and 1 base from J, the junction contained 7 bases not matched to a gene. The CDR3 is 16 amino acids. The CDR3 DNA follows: TGTGCCAGCAGCCGCACCGGGACTAGAGGCACAGATACGCAGTATTTT. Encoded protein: CASSRTGTRGTDTQYF.

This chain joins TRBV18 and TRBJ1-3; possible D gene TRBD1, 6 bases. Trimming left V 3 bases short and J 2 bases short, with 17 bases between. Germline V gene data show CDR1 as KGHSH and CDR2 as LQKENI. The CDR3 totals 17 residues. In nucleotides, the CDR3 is TGTGCCAGCTCACCCCGGGACATCAGCCTGGCTGGAAACACCATATATTTT. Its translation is CASSPRDISLAGNTIYF. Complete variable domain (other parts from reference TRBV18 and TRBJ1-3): NAGVMQNPRHLVRRRGQEARLRCSPMKGHSHVYWYRQLPEEGLKFMVYLQKENIIDESGMPKERFSAEFPKEGPSILRIQQVVRGDSAAYFCASSPRDISLAGNTIYFGEGSWLTVV.

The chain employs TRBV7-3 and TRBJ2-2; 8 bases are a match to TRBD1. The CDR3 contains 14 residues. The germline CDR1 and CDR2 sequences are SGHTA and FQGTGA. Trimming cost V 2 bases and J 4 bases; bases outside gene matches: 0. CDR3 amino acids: CASSLDRGTGELFF. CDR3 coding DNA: TGTGCCAGCAGCTTAGACAGGGGCACCGGGGAGCTGTTTTTT.